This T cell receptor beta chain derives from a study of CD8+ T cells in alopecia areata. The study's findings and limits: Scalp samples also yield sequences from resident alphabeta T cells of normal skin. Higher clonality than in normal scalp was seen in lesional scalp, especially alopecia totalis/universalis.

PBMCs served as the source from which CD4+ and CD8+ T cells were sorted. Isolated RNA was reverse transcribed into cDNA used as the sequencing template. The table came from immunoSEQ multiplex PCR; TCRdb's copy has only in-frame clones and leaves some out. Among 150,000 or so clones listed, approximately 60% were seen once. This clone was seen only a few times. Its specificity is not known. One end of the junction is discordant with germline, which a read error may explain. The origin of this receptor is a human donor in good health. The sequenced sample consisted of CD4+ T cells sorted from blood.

This CDR3 reads CASSGERTSGRAEVF. In nucleotides, the CDR3 is TGTGCCAGCAGTGGCGAGAGGACTAGCGGGAGGGCCGAGGTCTTC. The rearrangement links TRBV2 to TRBJ2-1; 15 nucleotides line up with TRBD2. The CDR3 is made up of 15 amino acids. Germline lookup yields CDR1 SNHLY and CDR2 FYNNEI.